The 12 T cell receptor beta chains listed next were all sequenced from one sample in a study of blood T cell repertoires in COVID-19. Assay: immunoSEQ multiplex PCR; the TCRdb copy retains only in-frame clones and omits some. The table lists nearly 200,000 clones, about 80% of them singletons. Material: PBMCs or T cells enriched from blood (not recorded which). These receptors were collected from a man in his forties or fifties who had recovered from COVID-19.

CDR3 protein: CASSLVGRGRGGELFF. The CDR3, as DNA: TGTGCCAGCAGCTTGGTCGGCAGGGGGCGAGGCGGGGAGCTGTTTTTT. The gene calls are TRBV5-6 and TRBJ2-2; 8 bases match TRBD1. Germline trimming cut 0 bases from V and 7 bases from J; bases unmatched to any gene: 8. Germline V gene lookup returns CDR1 SGHDT and CDR2 YYEEEE. The CDR3 runs to 16 residues.

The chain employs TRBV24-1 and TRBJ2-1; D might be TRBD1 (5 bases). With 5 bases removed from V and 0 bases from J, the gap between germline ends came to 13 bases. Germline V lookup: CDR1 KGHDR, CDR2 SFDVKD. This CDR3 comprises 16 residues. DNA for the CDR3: TGTGCCACCAGTGCCATCAACAGGTACTCCTACAATGAGCAGTTCTTC. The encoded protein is CATSAINRYSYNEQFF.

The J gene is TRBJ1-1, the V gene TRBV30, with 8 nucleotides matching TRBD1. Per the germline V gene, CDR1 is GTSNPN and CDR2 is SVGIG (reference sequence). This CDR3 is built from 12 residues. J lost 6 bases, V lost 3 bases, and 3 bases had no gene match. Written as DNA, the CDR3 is TGTGCCTGGAGCGCACAGGGGGCTGAAGCTTTCTTT. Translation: CAWSAQGAEAFF.

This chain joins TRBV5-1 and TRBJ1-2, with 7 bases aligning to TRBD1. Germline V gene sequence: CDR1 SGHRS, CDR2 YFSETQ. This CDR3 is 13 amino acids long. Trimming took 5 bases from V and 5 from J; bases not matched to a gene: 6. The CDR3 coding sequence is TGCGCCAGCAGGGAAGACAGGGAGTATGGCTACACCTTC. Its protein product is CASREDREYGYTF.

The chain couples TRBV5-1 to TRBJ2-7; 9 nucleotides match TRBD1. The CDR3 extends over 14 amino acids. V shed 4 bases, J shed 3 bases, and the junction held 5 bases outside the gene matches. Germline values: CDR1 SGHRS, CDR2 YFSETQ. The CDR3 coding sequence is TGCGCCAGCAGCACAGGACAGGGGAGCTACGAGCAGTACTTC. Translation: CASSTGQGSYEQYF.

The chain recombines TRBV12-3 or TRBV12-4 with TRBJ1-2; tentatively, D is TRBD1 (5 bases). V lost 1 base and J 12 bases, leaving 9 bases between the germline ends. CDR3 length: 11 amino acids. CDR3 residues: CASSLGGKHTF. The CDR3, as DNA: TGTGCCAGCAGTTTAGGGGGCAAACACACCTTC.

The CDR3 DNA is TGTGCCAGCAGTTATTACAGGTTGGGCGATGAGCAGTTCTTC. This translates into CASSYYRLGDEQFF. The J gene is TRBJ2-1, the V gene TRBV6-2 or TRBV6-3, with a tentative D call TRBD1 (5 bases). The V and J ends lost 3 bases and 8 bases respectively, with 14 bases between them. CDR3 length: 14 amino acids. CDR1 and CDR2 from the germline V gene are MNHEY and SVGEGT.

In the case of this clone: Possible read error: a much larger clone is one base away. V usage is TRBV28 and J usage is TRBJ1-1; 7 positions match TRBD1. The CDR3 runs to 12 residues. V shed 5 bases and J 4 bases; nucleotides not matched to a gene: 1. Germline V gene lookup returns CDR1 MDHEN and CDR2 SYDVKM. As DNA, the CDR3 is TGTGCCAGCAGTGACAGGGCCACTGAAGCTTTCTTT. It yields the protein CASSDRATEAFF.

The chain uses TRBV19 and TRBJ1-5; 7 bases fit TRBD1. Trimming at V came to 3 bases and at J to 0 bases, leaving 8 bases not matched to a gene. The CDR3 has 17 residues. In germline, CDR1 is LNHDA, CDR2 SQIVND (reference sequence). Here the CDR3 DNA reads TGTGCCAGTAGTATGGAACAGGGGCTCCCTAGCAATCAGCCCCAGCATTTT. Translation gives CASSMEQGLPSNQPQHF.

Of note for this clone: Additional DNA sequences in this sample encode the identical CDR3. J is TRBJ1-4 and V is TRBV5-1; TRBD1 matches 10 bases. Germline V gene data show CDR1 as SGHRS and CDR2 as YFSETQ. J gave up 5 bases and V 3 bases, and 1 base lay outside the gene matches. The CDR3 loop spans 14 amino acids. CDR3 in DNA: TGCGCCAGCAGCTCGGACAGGGGGAATGAAAAACTGTTTTTT. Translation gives CASSSDRGNEKLFF.

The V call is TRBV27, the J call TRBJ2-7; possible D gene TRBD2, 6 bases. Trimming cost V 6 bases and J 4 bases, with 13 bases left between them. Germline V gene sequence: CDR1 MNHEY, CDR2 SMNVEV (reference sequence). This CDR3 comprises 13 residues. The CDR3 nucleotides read TGTGCCAGCAGCGAGGGAGGAATATACGAGCAGTACTTC. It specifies CASSEGGIYEQYF.

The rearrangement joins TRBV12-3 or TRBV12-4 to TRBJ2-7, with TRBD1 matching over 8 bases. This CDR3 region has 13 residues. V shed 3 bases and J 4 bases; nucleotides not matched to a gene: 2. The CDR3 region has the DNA TGTGCCAGCAGTTTCGGACAGGGTTACGAGCAGTACTTC. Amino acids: CASSFGQGYEQYF.